Sequencing of this T cell receptor (beta chain) was carried out in a study of shared T cell receptors in the human thymus. The J segment lost 4 bases and the V segment lost 2 bases, leaving 11 bases of the junction unmatched. The CDR3 is 18 residues long. Per germline, CDR1 MGHRA and CDR2 YSYEKL. Only in-frame clones appear in the TCRdb table, and some are missing; sequencing was by immunoSEQ multiplex PCR. This table holds about 660,000 clones, around 87% found once. A further study also used this sample, focusing on human thymus T cells. That work states: Resections obtained during corrective heart surgery supplied the thymus tissue. Thymic and blood repertoires showed apparently biased V and J gene usage. Among unrelated individuals, related research reported thymic repertoires that overlapped highly.

The chain is built from TRBV4-1 and TRBJ2-2; 9 positions agree with TRBD2. Specimen: thymocytes. This TCR was sampled from a boy under two years old with a congenital heart defect. CDR3 sequence: CASSQTPATSGSTGELFF. CDR3 sequence (DNA): TGCGCCAGCAGCCAAACCCCCGCGACTAGCGGATCCACCGGGGAGCTGTTTTTT.